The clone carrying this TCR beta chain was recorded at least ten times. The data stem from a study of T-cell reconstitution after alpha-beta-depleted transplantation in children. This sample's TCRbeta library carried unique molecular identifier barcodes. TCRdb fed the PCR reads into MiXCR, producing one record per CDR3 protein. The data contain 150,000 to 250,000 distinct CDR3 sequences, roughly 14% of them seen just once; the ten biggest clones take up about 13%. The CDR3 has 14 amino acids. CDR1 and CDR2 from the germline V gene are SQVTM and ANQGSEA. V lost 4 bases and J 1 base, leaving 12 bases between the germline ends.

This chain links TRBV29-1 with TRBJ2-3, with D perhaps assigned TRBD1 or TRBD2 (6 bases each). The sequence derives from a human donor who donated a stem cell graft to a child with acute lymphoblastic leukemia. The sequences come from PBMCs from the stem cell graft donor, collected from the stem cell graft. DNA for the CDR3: TGCAGCGTTGTTATCGGGGGCGGCACAGATACGCAGTATTTT. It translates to CSVVIGGGTDTQYF.